This T cell receptor beta chain was captured by sequencing in a study of T cells in Graves' hyperthyroidism and ophthalmopathy (dated by TCRdb to 2018 to 2020). For the wider study: Peripheral blood samples were taken at the time of initial diagnosis, prior to any treatment. TCR V-J signatures able to tell the groups apart were searched for in a discovery cohort of approximately 95 patients, of whom roughly 42 had Graves' ophthalmopathy and roughly 57 had stable Graves' hyperthyroidism. An independent validation cohort of under 20 hyperthyroidism patients and more than 15 patients who later progressed to ophthalmopathy tested prospective prediction of ophthalmopathy. The 100 discovery patients were randomly split 7:3 into training and test sets. The study also compared thyroid tissue and blood T-cell repertoires from about 6 Graves' hyperthyroidism patients. After blood sampling, hyperthyroidism patients were treated with methimazole at a starting dose of 30 mg daily, and ophthalmopathy patients were treated with high-dose intravenous methylprednisolone. According to the paper, TCR Vbeta CDR3 sequencing was carried out on some 140 peripheral blood samples, which came from about 45 ophthalmopathy, fewer than 80 hyperthyroidism and approximately 17 progressor patients.

Germline trimming: 0 bases from V, 3 bases from J; junction bases outside gene matches: 5. CDR1 SGHRS and CDR2 YFSETQ are derived from the germline V gene. The CDR3, from cysteine to phenylalanine, totals 15 residues. Just CDR3 DNA is preserved here, 45 bases in frame from base 1. This clonotype was recorded many times. No cognate antigen has been identified for it. The record has no base qualities; no much larger clone is one base away. Overall study outcomes, separate from this receptor: In validation, progression to ophthalmopathy was predicted by the model with around 70% sensitivity and roughly 72% specificity, a median of around 6.5 months before onset. Most expanded thyroid clonotypes (frequency above 0.001) were also found in blood, which suggests that blood repertoires may mirror thyroid immune responses. In cross-validation, a model built on a 13 V-J signature told ophthalmopathy apart from stable hyperthyroidism with 87.88% sensitivity and 81% to 82% specificity, and in testing the same model reached 80%/75%. No statistical method was used to fix the sample size in advance, and group allocation was not hidden from the investigators.

Moderately to severely active disease, a Clinical Activity Score of at least 3, a NOSPECS grade of at least 4, and a duration under 3 months were present in ophthalmopathy patients. The study excluded patients with uncontrolled infections, other autoimmune diseases, pregnancy or lactation. Diagnoses were based on clinical symptoms, serum thyroxine and TRAb, thyroid ultrasound and orbital computed tomography. Ficoll-Paque density gradient centrifugation was used to isolate PBMCs from about 9 ml of fresh peripheral blood. Total RNA was extracted using Trizol reagent, and RNA quality was assessed on an Agilent 2100 Bioanalyzer. The TCR beta CDR3 regions were amplified from RNA transcripts. A first-round RT-PCR of the TCR CDR3 used the HTBI primer set with the Qiagen OneStep RT-PCR kit. The libraries were constructed in a second round of multiplex PCR and then size-selected and purified. The libraries were sequenced on an Illumina HiSeq2000 using paired-end 100 bp reads. The authors' analysis ran thus. Raw data were processed with SOAPnuke, discarding reads with adapters, uncalled bases, mean Phred below 15, or no exact constant-primer or identifier match. High-quality paired reads were merged with COPE v1.2.5, and unique nucleotide sequences were defined as clonotypes. MiTCR v1.1 was used to align the clonotypes against IMGT TRBV, TRBD and TRBJ reference segments. The analysis included only V-J combinations with a frequency above 0.0001, which together covered approximately 99% of the repertoires. A TCS score was defined as the ratio between F50 (clonal expansion) and ExV (chaos), using BLOSUM62-based TCRdist between CDR3 peptides within each V-J. Welch's t-statistics and random forest reduced fewer than 550 V-J features to around 14, which were used in a naive Bayes classifier (R e1071). TCRdb took the public reads, trimmed them with fastp at Q25, ran MiXCR for clone calling and kept in-frame beta chains. Rows with one shared CDR3 protein collapse into an entry with the most common genes and DNA. The V and J calls were not made by the authors but by TCRdb's processing. For this sample there are a few hundred thousand distinct CDR3 sequences; roughly 15% appear just once. The ten biggest clones cover approximately 20% of the sample.

This TCR was sampled from a woman aged 55-69 years with Graves' ophthalmopathy. The chain couples TRBV5-1 to TRBJ1-1; 7 bases in between match TRBD1. Material: blood. The bases are TGCGCCAGCAGCTTGGTAGGGGGCAGGGACACTGAAGCTTTCTTT. This is translated as CASSLVGGRDTEAFF.